A single sample gave rise to the 17 T cell receptor beta chains below, sequenced in a study of cytomegalovirus exposure and HLA in healthy donors. Both 60 Vbeta primers and 13 Jbeta primers went into the PCR. This table comes from immunoSEQ multiplex PCR, and its TCRdb copy is limited to in-frame clones, with some not included. The sample records 150,000 to 200,000 clones, around 68% being singletons. The sequenced sample was PBMCs. These receptor sequences come from a man younger than 45 in good health and CMV-seropositive.

V and J are TRBV5-1 and TRBJ1-5; D gene ambiguous. CDR3 size: 15 residues. The V gene lost 0 bases and the J gene lost 3 bases, with 10 bases spanning the gap. The germline V gene has CDR1 SGHRS and CDR2 YFSETQ. The CDR3 bases are TGCGCCAGCAGCTTGGAACCGGGGAACAATCAGCCCCAGCATTTT. Translated, it gives CASSLEPGNNQPQHF. The full variable domain, its missing parts supplied by reference TRBV5-1 and TRBJ1-5, is KAGVTQTPRYLIKTRGQQVTLSCSPISGHRSVSWYQQTPGQGLQFLFEYFSETQRNKGNFPGRFSGRQFSNSRSEMNVSTLELGDSALYLCASSLEPGNNQPQHFGDGTRLSIL.

V usage is TRBV28 and J usage is TRBJ2-7; D may be TRBD2 (6 bases). Per the germline V gene, CDR1 is MDHEN and CDR2 is SYDVKM. The CDR3 sequence is 15 residues long. Trimming cost V 6 bases and J 4 bases, with 19 bases left between them. CDR3 in DNA: TGTGCCAGCAGAACAGATCTAGCGTACTCTTACGAGCAGTACTTC. Translation gives CASRTDLAYSYEQYF.

This clone was picked up one time. The rearrangement links TRBV5-6 to TRBJ2-5; D gene ambiguous. The end of the DNA fits TRBJ2-7 better, so the J call may be wrong. The germline V gene has CDR1 SGHDT and CDR2 YYEEEE. The CDR3 covers 11 residues. The CDR3 region is CASSLVSEQYF. DNA of the CDR3: TGTGCCAGCAGCTTGGTTTCCGAGCAGTACTTC.

The V and J genes are TRBV9 and TRBJ2-5; 9 bases align to TRBD2. With 2 bases clipped from V and 4 bases from J, the junction kept 9 bases outside the gene matches. CDR1 is SGDLS, CDR2 YYNGEE, per germline. CDR3 length equals 16 residues. The CDR3 bases are TGTGCCAGCAGCGTTTCGGCGGGAGGGCCGGGAGAGACCCAGTACTTC. Residues: CASSVSAGGPGETQYF.

Only a few counts were recorded for this clone. This chain connects TRBV6-5 to TRBJ1-1; D not certain. The CDR3 covers 13 residues. Germline CDR1 and CDR2: MNHEY and SVGAGI. V lost 6 bases to trimming and J lost 1 base, with 9 bases between them. DNA for the CDR3: TGTGCCAGCAGACGATCGGGGAACACTGAAGCTTTCTTT. It yields the protein CASRRSGNTEAFF.

V usage is TRBV7-8 and J usage is TRBJ1-2, with D hard to call. Germline V CDR1 and CDR2: SGHVS, FQNEAQ. V dropped 3 bases and J dropped 2 bases, with 7 bases sitting between them. CDR3 length: 13 residues. The CDR3, as DNA: TGTGCCAGCAGCTTGAAGGAGAACTATGGCTACACCTTC. This encodes CASSLKENYGYTF.

The J gene is TRBJ2-4, the V gene TRBV2; 7 bases fit TRBD1. The CDR3 is made up of 17 amino acids. From germline, CDR1 is SNHLY and CDR2 FYNNEI. Germline trimming cut 5 bases from V and 0 bases from J; bases unmatched to any gene: 10. The CDR3: CASSLETGILAKNIQYF. The CDR3 DNA follows: TGTGCCAGCAGTCTTGAGACAGGGATTCTAGCCAAAAACATTCAGTACTTC.

The chain links TRBV7-2 to TRBJ1-4; perhaps TRBD1 as D (5 bases). There are 14 residues in the CDR3. The V end lost 6 bases, the J end lost 4 bases, and 12 bases lay between the germline ends. CDR1 and CDR2 from the germline V gene are SGHTA and FQGNSA. DNA of the CDR3: TGTGCCAGCAGTCCGGGACTCCGTAATGAAAAACTGTTTTTT. This translates into CASSPGLRNEKLFF. Full variable domain (outside the CDR3, taken from reference TRBV7-2 and TRBJ1-4): GAGVSQSPSNKVTEKGKDVELRCDPISGHTALYWYRQSLGQGLEFLIYFQGNSAPDKSGLPSDRFSAERTGGSVSTLTIQRTQQEDSAVYLCASSPGLRNEKLFFGSGTQLSVL.

V is TRBV13 and J is TRBJ1-2, with D unresolved. Germline V gene sequence: CDR1 PRHDT, CDR2 FYEKMQ (reference sequence). There are 13 residues in the CDR3. Trimming left V 0 bases short and J 2 bases short, with 4 bases between. The chain's CDR3 is CASSLGANYGYTF. DNA of the CDR3: TGTGCCAGCAGCTTAGGAGCGAACTATGGCTACACCTTC.

The chain links TRBV7-9 to TRBJ1-1, with TRBD1 matching 8 bases. J gave up 5 bases and V 5 bases, and 1 base lay outside the gene matches. The CDR3 loop spans 12 amino acids. The germline CDR1 and CDR2 sequences are SEHNR and FQNEAQ (reference sequence). Here the CDR3 DNA reads TGTGCCAGCAGCCGACAGGGGACTGAAGCTTTCTTT. It yields the protein CASSRQGTEAFF.

The chain links TRBV10-1 to TRBJ1-3; D gene unclear. CDR1 is WNHNN, CDR2 SYGVQD, per germline (reference sequence). The CDR3 is made up of 15 amino acids. Trimming cost V 4 bases and J 0 bases, with 10 bases left between them. CDR3 DNA sequence: TGCGCCAGCAGTGGACACGGGGTCTCTGGAAACACCATATATTTT. Amino acid sequence: CASSGHGVSGNTIYF.

The J gene is TRBJ2-1, the V gene TRBV28, with D possibly being TRBD2 (5 bases). The germline gives CDR1 MDHEN, CDR2 SYDVKM. The V end was cut by 8 bases, the J end by 0 bases, with 17 bases between. CDR3 length: 16 amino acids. The CDR3 here is CASGSTTSSSYNEQFF. In nucleotides, the CDR3 is TGTGCCAGCGGATCGACTACCTCATCCTCCTACAATGAGCAGTTCTTC.

The gene calls are TRBV5-1 and TRBJ2-2; D ambiguous. The germline V gene encodes CDR1 SGHRS and CDR2 YFSETQ. Deletions cut 0 bases from V and 0 bases from J, with 9 bases between. The CDR3 contains 16 residues. CDR3 loop: CASSLAGLANTGELFF. The CDR3 DNA reads TGCGCCAGCAGCTTGGCCGGTCTGGCGAACACCGGGGAGCTGTTTTTT.

The chain is built from TRBV9 and TRBJ2-3; a weak D match, TRBD2 (5 bases). V gave up 2 bases and J gave up 2 bases, with 12 bases separating them. CDR1 and CDR2 (germline): SGDLS, YYNGEE. The CDR3 sequence is 15 residues long. DNA for the CDR3: TGTGCCAGCAGCGTGGGCCGCGGGTTCACAGATACGCAGTATTTT. Its translation is CASSVGRGFTDTQYF.

This clone was counted a single time. The genes are TRBV10-2 and TRBJ2-3; 7 nucleotides agree with TRBD1. Germline CDR1 and CDR2: WSHSY and SAAADI. The CDR3 spans 16 residues. J gave up 5 bases and V 10 bases, and 18 bases lay outside the gene matches. CDR3 sequence reads: CATERKFTTGLDTQYF. CDR3 nucleotide sequence: TGCGCCACCGAAAGGAAGTTTACGACAGGGCTAGATACGCAGTATTTT.

The V gene is TRBV19, the J gene TRBJ2-1; the D gene is possibly TRBD1 (5 bases). The CDR3 sequence is 15 residues long. The germline CDR1 and CDR2 sequences are LNHDA and SQIVND (reference sequence). V shed 3 bases and J shed 0 bases, with 9 bases lying between them. CDR3 coding DNA: TGTGCCAGTAGTATCCACAGGAGCTCCTACAATGAGCAGTTCTTC. Amino acids: CASSIHRSSYNEQFF.

The chain combines TRBV6-1 with TRBJ1-2, with a weak D call TRBD1 (5 bases). In germline, CDR1 is MNHNS, CDR2 SASEGT. This CDR3 has 17 residues. Trimming left V 3 bases short and J 1 base short, with 18 bases between. The CDR3 region is CASSDRGYRAYNYGYTF. DNA for the CDR3: TGTGCCAGCAGTGATCGGGGGTACCGGGCTTATAACTATGGCTACACCTTC.